These 4 T cell receptor beta chains were sequenced from one sample in a study of blood T cell repertoires in COVID-19. Sequenced by immunoSEQ multiplex PCR; TCRdb stores in-frame clones only, minus some. Of 200,000 to 250,000 clones listed, 85% to 90% are singletons. Sample: PBMCs or T cells enriched from blood (not recorded which). These receptors originate from a woman in her fifties or sixties with acute COVID-19.

The chain is built from TRBV10-1 and TRBJ1-2; perhaps TRBD1 as D (5 bases). CDR1 and CDR2 from the germline V gene are WNHNN and SYGVQD (reference sequence). Trimming left V 8 bases short and J 6 bases short, with 25 bases between. This CDR3 is 16 amino acids long. The CDR3 spells CASFPPTEFGRNGYTF. CDR3 sequence (DNA): TGCGCCAGCTTCCCCCCGACAGAATTTGGAAGGAATGGCTACACCTTC.

The chain carries TRBV10-2 and TRBJ2-5; TRBD2 aligns across 9 bases. Unmatched junction bases numbered 5, after V lost 8 bases and J lost 4 bases. From germline, CDR1 is WSHSY and CDR2 SAAADI. The CDR3 length is 13 residues. The chain's CDR3 is CASQLAGSETQYF. In DNA form, the CDR3 reads TGCGCCAGCCAACTAGCGGGTTCAGAGACCCAGTACTTC.

The chain joins TRBV28 to TRBJ1-2; tentatively, D is TRBD1 (5 bases). Trimming cost V 5 bases and J 5 bases, with 15 bases left between them. Germline V gene sequence: CDR1 MDHEN, CDR2 SYDVKM. The CDR3 sequence is 14 residues long. The CDR3 region has the DNA TGTGCCAGCAGTCTCCCGGGGGTTAGTTATGGCTACACCTTC. Its translation is CASSLPGVSYGYTF.

The sample holds one count of this clone. The chain couples TRBV27 to TRBJ1-1; 11 nucleotides align to TRBD1. Germline V gene sequence: CDR1 MNHEY, CDR2 SMNVEV (reference sequence). This CDR3 contains 15 residues. With V trimmed by 5 bases and J by 3 bases, 5 bases remained unmatched. The DNA for the CDR3 is TGTGCCAGCAGTGGGTGGGACAGGGGGGACACTGAAGCTTTCTTT. Its translation is CASSGWDRGDTEAFF.